These 27 T cell receptor beta chains share one sample of origin, sequenced in a study of lymphopenia after photon versus proton radiotherapy. Generated by immunoSEQ multiplex PCR, the TCRdb table keeps only in-frame clones and is missing some. The repertoire holds some 45,000 clones, with about 80% as singletons. Material: peripheral blood, obtained from a patient treated with proton-based radiotherapy. All receptors come from a woman between 65 and 79 years old with pancreatic cancer.

V and J are TRBV4-2 and TRBJ2-7; 8 bases agree with TRBD2. With V trimmed by 0 bases and J by 5 bases, 9 bases remained unmatched. From germline, CDR1 is LGHNA and CDR2 YNFKEQ. The CDR3 is made up of 16 amino acids. The CDR3, as DNA: TGTGCCAGCAGCCAAGACGGCTCAGCGGGAGCGAACGAGCAGTACTTC. Encoded protein: CASSQDGSAGANEQYF.

The gene calls are TRBV11-3 and TRBJ2-7, with a tentative D call TRBD2 (5 bases). Trimming cost V 5 bases and J 12 bases, with 20 bases left between them. Germline V gene data show CDR1 as SGHNT and CDR2 as YENEEA. This CDR3 spans 13 amino acids. CDR3 DNA sequence: TGTGCCAGCAGCCCCGGGGTTGGCGGGTTAAGGTACTTC. Translating gives CASSPGVGGLRYF. The complete variable domain, with remaining parts taken from reference TRBV11-3 and TRBJ2-7, reads EAGVVQSPRYKIIEKKQPVAFWCNPISGHNTLYWYLQNLGQGPELLIRYENEEAVDDSQLPKDRFSAERLKGVDSTLKIQPAELGDSAVYLCASSPGVGGLRYFGPGTRLTVT.

V usage is TRBV7-2 and J usage is TRBJ2-1; 14 bases are a match to TRBD2. This CDR3 spans 16 amino acids. The ends lost 5 bases at V and 8 bases at J; junction bases unmatched: 8. Per the germline V gene, CDR1 is SGHTA and CDR2 is FQGNSA. The CDR3 loop reads CASSQGLAGALDEQFF. CDR3 coding DNA: TGTGCCAGCAGCCAGGGACTAGCGGGAGCTTTAGATGAGCAGTTCTTC.

The chain couples TRBV27 to TRBJ2-1; 9 positions agree with TRBD1. The germline gives CDR1 MNHEY, CDR2 SMNVEV (reference sequence). CDR3 length: 16 residues. V was pared by 5 bases and J by 2 bases, with 7 bases of the junction left unmatched. The CDR3 bases are TGTGCCAGCAGTCCTAGAGGGACAGGGACCTACAATGAGCAGTTCTTC. This sequence encodes CASSPRGTGTYNEQFF.

The V call is TRBV9, the J call TRBJ2-1, with TRBD1 matching over 8 bases. J was trimmed by 5 bases and V by 4 bases; bases with no gene match: 8. This CDR3 has 15 amino acids. From germline, CDR1 is SGDLS and CDR2 YYNGEE. CDR3 coding DNA: TGTGCCAGCAGCCCTCAGGGGGCGTTCCACAATGAGCAGTTCTTC. As protein: CASSPQGAFHNEQFF.

This chain connects TRBV9 to TRBJ2-7; the D gene is possibly TRBD1 (5 bases). Germline-derived CDR1 and CDR2 are SGDLS and YYNGEE. The length of the CDR3 is 13 residues. V lost 6 bases to trimming and J lost 0 bases, with 10 bases between them. The CDR3 DNA sequence: TGTGCCAGCACCAGGGCAAACTCCTACGAGCAGTACTTC. Protein: CASTRANSYEQYF.

This clone has a single count. Compared with germline, one end of the junction differs, possibly owing to a read error. The rearrangement uses TRBV6-1 and TRBJ1-6; D may be TRBD1 (5 bases). From germline, CDR1 is MNHNS and CDR2 SASEGT. The CDR3 runs 12 residues. The CDR3, as DNA: TGCGCCAGCCGGGACCCTAGCGGATCCCTCCACTTT. The encoded protein is CASRDPSGSLHF.

The V gene is TRBV19, the J gene TRBJ1-2, with D hard to call. This CDR3 region has 13 residues. From germline, CDR1 is LNHDA and CDR2 SQIVND (reference sequence). Trimming left V 1 base short and J 5 bases short, with 8 bases between. The DNA for the CDR3 is TGTGCCAGTAGTATAGGACATATATATGGCTACACCTTC. Its translation is CASSIGHIYGYTF.

The chain joins TRBV7-2 to TRBJ2-3, with 10 nucleotides matching TRBD2. Germline V gives CDR1 SGHTA, CDR2 FQGNSA. Trimming cost V 2 bases and J 4 bases; bases outside gene matches: 15. CDR3 length: 19 residues. CDR3: CASSLIILAGLGVSDTQYF. DNA of the CDR3: TGTGCCAGCAGCTTAATAATACTAGCGGGGCTGGGCGTCTCAGATACGCAGTATTTT.

This chain joins TRBV28 and TRBJ2-1; 7 positions agree with TRBD1. V lost 5 bases, J lost 5 bases, and 12 bases stayed unmatched. CDR1 is MDHEN and CDR2 is SYDVKM in the germline V gene. The CDR3 is 16 residues long. CDR3 sequence reads: CASSPPDRVFNNEQFF. In DNA, the CDR3 is TGTGCCAGCAGTCCGCCCGACAGGGTCTTTAACAATGAGCAGTTCTTC.

The genes are TRBV5-1 and TRBJ2-5; either TRBD1 or TRBD2 may supply D (5 bases each). CDR1 SGHRS and CDR2 YFSETQ come from the germline V gene. This CDR3 has 17 residues. V was clipped by 0 bases and J by 1 base, with 16 bases between them. The CDR3 loop reads CASSLEPPGHSQETQYF. CDR3 bases: TGCGCCAGCAGCTTGGAACCACCGGGGCATTCCCAAGAGACCCAGTACTTC.

V and J are TRBV11-2 and TRBJ2-7; TRBD2 aligns across 11 bases. Trimming at V came to 1 base and at J to 2 bases, leaving 10 bases not matched to a gene. Germline V CDR1 and CDR2: SGHAT, FQNNGV. The CDR3 is made up of 18 amino acids. CDR3 sequence reads: CASSLAATSGSAAYEQYF. The CDR3 DNA is TGTGCCAGCAGCTTAGCTGCAACTAGCGGGAGCGCCGCCTACGAGCAGTACTTC. Full variable domain (outside the CDR3, taken from reference TRBV11-2 and TRBJ2-7): EAGVAQSPRYKIIEKRQSVAFWCNPISGHATLYWYQQILGQGPKLLIQFQNNGVVDDSQLPKDRFSAERLKGVDSTLKIQPAKLEDSAVYLCASSLAATSGSAAYEQYFGPGTRLTVT.

The genes are TRBV7-2 and TRBJ1-2; no firm D call. The CDR3 totals 12 residues. Trimming took off 1 base at V and 8 bases at J, with 8 bases between the two ends. In germline, CDR1 is SGHTA, CDR2 FQGNSA. Written as DNA, the CDR3 is TGTGCCAGCAGCTTAGGCCTGGGCGGCTACACCTTC. Translation: CASSLGLGGYTF.

The V and J genes are TRBV28 and TRBJ1-6; 10 nucleotides match TRBD1. CDR1 is MDHEN, CDR2 SYDVKM, per germline. CDR3 length equals 20 residues. With V trimmed by 3 bases and J by 0 bases, 11 bases remained unmatched. CDR3 nucleotide sequence: TGTGCCAGCAGTTTTGTAGGACAGGGGGTGCGGAGCTCCTATAATTCACCCCTCCACTTT. As protein: CASSFVGQGVRSSYNSPLHF.

The chain combines TRBV28 with TRBJ1-2; 9 bases match TRBD1. The V gene's germline CDR1 is MDHEN and CDR2 SYDVKM. Trimming at V came to 4 bases and at J to 7 bases, leaving 16 bases not matched to a gene. CDR3 length: 17 residues. CDR3 in amino acids: CASSSRDRVGGWGGYTF. DNA of the CDR3: TGTGCCAGCAGTTCCCGGGACAGGGTAGGGGGCTGGGGTGGCTACACCTTC.

The V and J genes are TRBV28 and TRBJ2-7, with 8 bases identical to TRBD1. This CDR3 is 12 amino acids long. Germline assignment: CDR1 MDHEN and CDR2 SYDVKM. After removal of 6 bases from V and 7 bases from J, the junction contained 5 bases not matched to a gene. CDR3 amino acids: CASRTTGGEQYF. CDR3 DNA: TGTGCCAGCAGAACCACAGGGGGAGAGCAGTACTTC.

The rearrangement links TRBV5-1 to TRBJ1-4; D might be TRBD1 (5 bases). In germline, CDR1 is SGHRS, CDR2 YFSETQ. The CDR3 totals 16 residues. Trimming removed 4 bases at V and 0 bases at J, with 13 bases between. CDR3 nucleotide sequence: TGCGCCAGCAGCCCAGACAGCTTAGCAACTAATGAAAAACTGTTTTTT. Translating it yields CASSPDSLATNEKLFF.

The chain couples TRBV19 to TRBJ2-3; D is ambiguous. Germline CDR1 reads LNHDA; CDR2 reads SQIVND (reference sequence). This CDR3 has 15 amino acids. V lost 3 bases, J lost 2 bases, and 12 bases lay in between. CDR3 nucleotide sequence: TGTGCCAGTAGTATTCTCGGCGGTATCACAGATACGCAGTATTTT. Protein sequence: CASSILGGITDTQYF.

This clone was detected a few times. The J gene is TRBJ2-7, the V gene TRBV2, with D uncertain. The CDR3 runs to 11 residues. Per germline, CDR1 SNHLY and CDR2 FYNNEI. Trimming pared 4 bases from V and 6 bases from J, leaving 7 bases between. DNA for the CDR3: TGTGCCAGCAGTGTGGCACTCGAGCAGTACTTC. This sequence encodes CASSVALEQYF. The full variable domain, completed using reference TRBV2 and TRBJ2-7, is EPEVTQTPSHQVTQMGQEVILRCVPISNHLYFYWYRQILGQKVEFLVSFYNNEISEKSEIFDDQFSVERPDGSNFTLKIRSTKLEDSAMYFCASSVALEQYFGPGTRLTVT.

The chain is built from TRBV5-4 and TRBJ1-3; D call uncertain. Per the germline V gene, CDR1 is SGHNT and CDR2 is YYREEE (reference sequence). Trimming pared 4 bases from V and 0 bases from J, leaving 11 bases between. The CDR3 length is 15 residues. The CDR3 sequence: CASSADGSSGNTIYF. The CDR3 region has the DNA TGTGCCAGCAGCGCGGACGGGAGCTCTGGAAACACCATATATTTT.

The chain recombines TRBV6-5 with TRBJ1-1, with a tentative D call TRBD1 (6 bases). This CDR3 has 15 residues. Germline CDR1 MNHEY, CDR2 SVGAGI. V was cut by 0 bases and J by 4 bases, with 12 bases left in between. The CDR3 region has the DNA TGTGCCAGCAGTTACTCGGGGGCCGCGAGCACTGAAGCTTTCTTT. Its translation: CASSYSGAASTEAFF.

This clone was recorded only once. The rearrangement uses TRBV28 and TRBJ1-6, with 8 bases identical to TRBD1. V lost 5 bases to trimming and J lost 8 bases; unmatched junction nucleotides: 8. From germline, CDR1 is MDHEN and CDR2 SYDVKM. The CDR3 length is 15 residues. Here the CDR3 reads CASSSGQGRDSPLHF. The CDR3 DNA reads TGTGCCAGCAGTAGCGGACAGGGTCGAGATTCACCCCTCCACTTT. Looking up the rest from reference TRBV28 and TRBJ1-6 gives the full variable domain: DVKVTQSSRYLVKRTGEKVFLECVQDMDHENMFWYRQDPGLGLRLIYFSYDVKMKEKGDIPEGYSVSREKKERFSLILESASTNQTSMYLCASSSGQGRDSPLHFGNGTRLTVT.

This clone showed up just once. CDR3 protein: CAWRTGIWRANEQFF. CDR3 nucleotides: TGTGCCTGGAGAACAGGAATCTGGCGGGCCAATGAGCAGTTCTTC. V gene TRBV30 combines with J gene TRBJ2-1, with D tentatively TRBD1 or TRBD2 (5 bases each). CDR3 length equals 15 residues. CDR1 and CDR2 from the germline V gene are GTSNPN and SVGIG (reference sequence). Trimming took off 3 bases at V and 6 bases at J, with 18 bases between the two ends.

CDR3 DNA: TGTGCCAGCAGTGAAGGGGGCGTGGGCGAAAAACTGTTTTTT. As protein: CASSEGGVGEKLFF. The V gene is TRBV6-1, the J gene TRBJ1-4, with D possibly TRBD1 on 5 matching bases. V was shortened by 1 base and J by 8 bases, with 11 bases between the two germline ends. Germline V gene sequence: CDR1 MNHNS, CDR2 SASEGT. The CDR3 spans 14 residues.

A remark on this clone: Being one base from a much bigger clone, this may be a read error. The chain has TRBV5-6 and TRBJ2-7; D is unresolved. This CDR3 contains 11 residues. V was pared by 2 bases and J by 0 bases, with 0 bases between. Germline CDR1 SGHDT, CDR2 YYEEEE. CDR3 sequence: CASSFSYEQYF. DNA for the CDR3: TGTGCCAGCAGCTTCTCCTACGAGCAGTACTTC.

This clone appeared once. The chain employs TRBV14 and TRBJ2-7, with a weak D call TRBD1 (5 bases). With 8 bases removed from V and 2 bases from J, the gap between germline ends came to 13 bases. CDR1 and CDR2 (germline): SGHDN, FVKESK. This CDR3 has 13 amino acids. The CDR3 sequence: CASARQPPYEQYF. The CDR3 DNA reads TGTGCCAGCGCTAGACAGCCCCCCTACGAGCAGTACTTC.

The genes are TRBV5-1 and TRBJ2-2, with TRBD2 as a possible D gene (6 bases). The CDR3 length is 14 residues. Trimming cost V 5 bases and J 6 bases, with 14 bases left between them. CDR1 and CDR2 from the germline V gene are SGHRS and YFSETQ. The CDR3 nucleotides read TGCGCCAGCAGGCGGGACGCCCGCTCCGGGGAGCTGTTTTTT. This codes for CASRRDARSGELFF. The full variable domain, in which reference TRBV5-1 and TRBJ2-2 provide the parts outside the CDR3, is KAGVTQTPRYLIKTRGQQVTLSCSPISGHRSVSWYQQTPGQGLQFLFEYFSETQRNKGNFPGRFSGRQFSNSRSEMNVSTLELGDSALYLCASRRDARSGELFFGEGSRLTVL.